Listed below are T cell receptor beta chains from one sample, sequenced in a study of tumor-infiltrating lymphocytes in primary liver carcinoma. MiXCR was run by TCRdb on the multiplex PCR reads, yielding one entry per CDR3 protein. This sample yields 20,000 to 25,000 distinct CDR3 sequences, of which approximately 79% are seen a single time; around 40% belongs to the top ten. The sample was liver tumor tissue from sampling region 1. The receptors derive from a woman in her 30s with primary liver carcinoma and hepatitis B virus infection. Both conserved end residues are part of each CDR3. D genes are given only for firm matches. Part of the rows lack a size; the others show once, few, many or a class for expanded clones.

d_gene	abundance	v_gene	j_gene	CDR3aa	CDR3nt
-	-	TRBV4-2	TRBJ2-7	CANGQLSHYEQYF	TGTGCCAACGGTCAACTTAGTCACTACGAGCAGTACTTC
-	-	TRBV6-1	TRBJ2-4	CATCERRVLEAKNIQYF	TGTGCCACTTGTGAGCGGAGGGTCCTGGAAGCCAAAAACATTCAGTACTTC
TRBD2	-	TRBV7-9	TRBJ2-7	CANSLSGSAYEQYF	TGCGCCAACAGCTTGAGCGGGAGTGCCTACGAGCAGTACTTC
-	-	TRBV11-1	TRBJ2-1	CASSRRQASYNVQFF	TGTGCCAGCAGCAGGAGACAGGCCTCCTATAATGTGCAGTTCTTC
TRBD2	-	TRBV5-4	TRBJ2-3	CASNSPAASGSRTDTQYF	TGTGCCAGCAATAGCCCGGCGGCTAGCGGGAGTCGGACAGATACTCAGTATTTT
-	-	TRBV24-1	TRBJ2-1	CATSGVNDNEQFF	TGTGCCACCAGTGGCGTTAATGACAACGAGCAGTTCTTC
-	-	TRBV6-1	TRBJ2-2	CVSSEALPGGAPNTGELFF	TGTGTGAGCAGTGAAGCCCTTCCCGGGGGCGCTCCGAACACCGGGGAGCTGTTTTTT
-	once	TRBV11-2	TRBJ2-1	CASNGYSDNEQFF	TGTGCCAGCAACGGTTACAGCGACAATGAGCAGTTCTTC
TRBD2	-	TRBV6-1	TRBJ2-1	CASRWVLAGQNELFF	TGTGCCAGCAGGTGGGTACTAGCGGGACAGAATGAGCTGTTCTTC
-	-	TRBV12-3/TRBV12-4	TRBJ2-3	CANSFPPPSTDTQFF	TGTGCCAACAGTTTTCCCCCTCCTAGCACGGATACGCAGTTTTTT
-	hyperexpanded	TRBV4-3	TRBJ2-1	CASSQDAGSSYNEQFF	TGCGCCAGCAGCCAAGATGCGGGAAGCTCCTACAATGAGCAGTTCTTC
-	-	TRBV5-1	TRBJ2-1	CASSWGAGYPTYNEQFF	TGCGCCAGCAGCTGGGGCGCGGGATACCCAACCTACAATGAACAGTTCTTC
-	many	TRBV6-1	TRBJ2-3	CASSTGRVGTDTQYF	TGTGCCAGCAGTACGGGAAGGGTGGGGACAGATACGCAGTATTTT
TRBD2	-	TRBV11-2	TRBJ2-1	CTSSLDIGLAMGEQFF	TGTACCAGTAGCTTGGATATCGGACTAGCCATGGGTGAGCAGTTCTTC
-	-	TRBV11-2	TRBJ2-1	CASRQFNEQFF	TGTGCCAGTCGACAATTTAATGAGCAGTTCTTC
TRBD2	once	TRBV28	TRBJ2-1	CACRGTSGDNEQIF	TGTGCTTGCAGGGGGACTAGCGGCGATAATGAGCAGATCTTC
-	-	TRBV11-2	TRBJ2-1	CASSISLSAVVGDEQFF	TGTGCCAGCAGCATATCTCTTTCAGCGGTTGTGGGGGATGAGCAGTTCTTC
-	medium-sized	TRBV6-6	TRBJ1-1	CASSGPVNTEAFF	TGTGCCAGCAGTGGACCGGTGAACACTGAAGCTTTCTTT
-	-	TRBV29-1	TRBJ2-7	CSVITEGIPYEQYF	TGCAGCGTTATAACAGAGGGCATCCCCTATGAGCAGTACTTC
TRBD2	-	TRBV11-2	TRBJ2-1	CASNLTSGRFPGDELFF	TGTGCCAGCAACCTTACTAGCGGGAGGTTCCCAGGCGATGAGCTGTTTTTC
-	-	TRBV11-2	TRBJ1-2	CASSLSEANSGYTF	TGTGCCAGCAGCTTAAGTGAAGCTAACTCTGGGTACACCTTC
TRBD2	-	TRBV11-3	TRBJ2-1	CAGASGCGNEQFF	TGTGCCGGCGCTAGCGGGTGTGGGAATGAGCAGTTTTTT
-	many	TRBV6-1	TRBJ2-3	CASSERHTQYF	TGTGCCAGCAGTGAACGGCATACGCAGTATTTT
-	-	TRBV28	TRBJ1-5	CASFQVWSDQPQHF	TGTGCCAGTTTTCAGGTTTGGAGTGATCAGCCCCAGCATTTT
-	-	TRBV6-5	TRBJ2-5	CVIGTDRRLTQYF	TGTGTCATCGGTACCGACAGGAGGCTGACCCAGTACTTC
-	-	TRBV14	TRBJ2-1	CASGRFYKEQFF	TGTGCCAGCGGCCGGTTCTACAAGGAGCAGTTCTTC
-	medium-sized	TRBV5-4	TRBJ2-5	CASSFPREETQYF	TGTGCCAGCAGCTTCCCGCGGGAAGAGACCCAGTACTTC
TRBD1	-	TRBV11-2	TRBJ1-1	CASSARDRGRKTWSNKEAFF	TGTGCCAGCAGCGCTCGGGACAGGGGGCGCAAGACGTGGAGTAACAAAGAAGCTTTCTTT
-	-	TRBV28	TRBJ2-2	CASSLNGSGELFF	TGTGCCAGTAGTTTGAACGGGAGTGGGGAGCTGTTTTTT
TRBD1	medium-sized	TRBV6-6	TRBJ1-5	CASSYGTGGNQPQHF	TGTGCCAGCAGTTACGGGACAGGGGGCAATCAGCCCCAGCATTTT
-	few	TRBV11-3	TRBJ2-2	CASSSTGTGELFF	TGTGCCAGCAGCTCCACAGGGACCGGGGAGCTGTTTTTT
TRBD2	-	TRBV5-4	TRBJ2-3	CASGIPAASGSPTDTQYF	TGTGCCAGCGGTATCCCGGCGGCTAGCGGGAGTCCGACAGATACGCAGTATTTT
TRBD2	-	TRBV28	TRBJ2-7	CASSMSAGGTREQYF	TGTGCCAGCAGTATGTCGGCGGGAGGGACGCGCGAGCAGTACTTC
-	-	TRBV5-4	TRBJ2-3	CTSKGGIDTQYF	TGTACCAGCAAAGGCGGGATAGATACGCAGTATTTT
-	-	TRBV7-9	TRBJ2-7	CASSQTTGFKTYEQHF	TGTGCCAGTAGCCAAACCACGGGATTTAAAACCTACGAGCAGCACTTC
TRBD2	many	TRBV18	TRBJ2-1	CASSPATSGYNEQFF	TGTGCCAGCTCACCTGCGACTAGCGGTTACAATGAGCAGTTCTTC
-	-	TRBV11-2	TRBJ2-2	CASVLDRTVTGELFF	TGTGCCAGCGTCTTAGATCGGACCGTAACCGGGGAGCTGTTTTTT
TRBD1	-	TRBV4-2	TRBJ2-7	CASSQEHLGQGGLRKQSF	TGTGCCAGCAGCCAGGAACACCTAGGACAGGGGGGACTGCGCAAGCAGTCCTTC
-	-	TRBV5-5	TRBJ2-7	CASSVEETIYDQYF	TGTGCCAGCAGCGTCGAAGAGACTATCTACGATCAGTACTTC
-	-	TRBV10-3	TRBJ2-1	CALGPTATRDEQFF	TGTGCCCTTGGTCCCACGGCGACCCGGGATGAGCAGTTCTTC
TRBD2	few	TRBV29-1	TRBJ2-1	CSASLTSGWNEQFF	TGCAGCGCATCCTTGACTAGCGGCTGGAATGAGCAGTTCTTC
-	-	TRBV10-3	TRBJ2-1	CAISENMASIVYNEQFF	TGTGCCATCAGTGAGAACATGGCGTCTATCGTCTACAATGAGCAGTTCTTC
-	few	TRBV29-1	TRBJ2-1	CSVGGTRPNEQFF	TGCAGCGTTGGAGGTACTAGACCCAATGAGCAGTTCTTC
-	many	TRBV30	TRBJ1-6	CAWSVTAGSNSPLHF	TGTGCCTGGAGTGTAACGGCCGGCAGTAATTCACCCCTCCACTTT
-	-	TRBV5-4	TRBJ2-3	CASSNTAASESRTDTQYF	TGTGCCAGCAGTAACACGGCGGCTAGTGAGAGTCGGACAGATACGCAGTATTTT
TRBD1	-	TRBV6-5	TRBJ2-2	CASSTRTGFTGEPFF	TGTGCTAGCAGTACGCGGACAGGGTTCACCGGGGAGCCGTTTTTT
-	-	TRBV11-3	TRBJ2-3	CASRIGTPMAQQYF	TGTGCCAGCAGAATTGGGACGCCGATGGCGCAGCAGTATTTT
-	-	TRBV4-3	TRBJ2-1	CVSIHTELVNEQFF	TGCGTCAGTATCCACACAGAGTTGGTCAATGAGCAGTTCTTC
-	-	TRBV6-6	TRBJ2-3	CASSSILDRGGQIEQYF	TGTGCTAGCAGTTCCATCTTAGACCGGGGAGGCCAGATAGAGCAGTATTTT
TRBD1	-	TRBV6-6	TRBJ2-3	CASSSYPDRITDTQYF	TGTGCCAGCAGTTCATACCCGGACAGGATCACAGATACGCAGTATTTT